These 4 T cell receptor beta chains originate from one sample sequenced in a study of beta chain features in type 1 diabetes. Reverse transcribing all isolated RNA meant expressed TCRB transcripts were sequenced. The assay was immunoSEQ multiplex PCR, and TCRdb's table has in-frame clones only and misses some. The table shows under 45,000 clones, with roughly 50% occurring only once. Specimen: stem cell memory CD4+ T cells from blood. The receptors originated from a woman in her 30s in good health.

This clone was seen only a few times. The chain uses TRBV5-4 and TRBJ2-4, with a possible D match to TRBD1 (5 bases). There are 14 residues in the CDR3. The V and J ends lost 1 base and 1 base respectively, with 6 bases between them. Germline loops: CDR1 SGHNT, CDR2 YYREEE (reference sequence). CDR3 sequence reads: CASSLKGAKNIQYF. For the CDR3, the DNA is TGTGCCAGCAGCTTGAAGGGGGCCAAAAACATTCAGTACTTC.

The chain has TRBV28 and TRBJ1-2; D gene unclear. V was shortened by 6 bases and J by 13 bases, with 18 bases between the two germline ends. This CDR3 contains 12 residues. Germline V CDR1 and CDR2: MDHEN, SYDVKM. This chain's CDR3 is CASSVKRVRSTF. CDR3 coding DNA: TGTGCCAGCAGCGTCAAGAGGGTCCGGAGCACCTTC.

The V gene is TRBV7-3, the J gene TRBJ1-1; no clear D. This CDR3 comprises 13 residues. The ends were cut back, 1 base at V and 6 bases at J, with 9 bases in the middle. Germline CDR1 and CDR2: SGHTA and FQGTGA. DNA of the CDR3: TGTGCCAGCAGCTTAAATTTGGGAGCTGAAGCTTTCTTT. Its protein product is CASSLNLGAEAFF.

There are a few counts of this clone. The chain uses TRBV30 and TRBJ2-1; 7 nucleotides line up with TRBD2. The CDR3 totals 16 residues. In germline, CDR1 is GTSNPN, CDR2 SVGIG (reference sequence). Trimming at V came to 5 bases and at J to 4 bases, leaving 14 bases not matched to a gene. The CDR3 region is CAWEGVGRELYNEQFF. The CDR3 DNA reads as TGTGCCTGGGAGGGAGTCGGGCGGGAGCTTTACAATGAGCAGTTCTTC.